This T cell receptor beta chain emerged from a study of cytomegalovirus exposure and HLA in healthy donors. About this clone itself: What it recognizes is unknown.

Healthy bone marrow donors supplied every sample. The PCR contained 60 Vbeta and 13 Jbeta primers. TCRdb's table, derived via immunoSEQ multiplex PCR, lists solely in-frame clones and lacks some. Among 150,000 to 200,000 clones listed, about 76% were seen once. Findings and limits, study-wide: Per a prior analysis, the majority of TCR beta V segments were productive roughly 90% or roughly 30% of the time. Over 150 TCR beta chains were listed as cytomegalovirus-associated. Apart from CMV serostatus, no immune exposure information was available.

The germline V gene encodes CDR1 SGHTA and CDR2 FQGNSA. After removal of 3 bases from V and 5 bases from J, the junction contained 4 bases not matched to a gene. The CDR3 extends over 14 amino acids. Source material: PBMCs. The TCR originated in a woman aged 35 to 49 in good health and CMV-seropositive. This chain links TRBV7-2 with TRBJ2-3; the match to TRBD2 covers 8 bases. CDR3 bases: TGTGCCAGCAGCTTTGGACTAGCAAGAGATACGCAGTATTTT. This sequence encodes CASSFGLARDTQYF.